Sequencing of this T cell receptor beta chain was carried out in a study of T cells in localized non-small cell lung cancer. Whole-study results and caveats: An association was observed between higher blood T cell density and longer overall survival. Adjacent lung tissue had a median around 57 of the top 100 clones found in the tumor. Uninvolved adjacent lung, not tumor, had the highest T cell clonality. Tumor samples were not multi-region, leaving intratumor heterogeneity unexcluded.

About this clone itself: Its antigen is currently unknown.

The assay was immunoSEQ multiplex PCR, and TCRdb's table has in-frame clones only and misses some. The table lists about 70,000 clones, about four fifths of them singletons, with around 1.3% in the top ten. Germline values: CDR1 SQVTM, CDR2 ANQGSEA. Trimming removed 3 bases at V and 1 base at J, with 10 bases between. The CDR3 sequence is 13 residues long. Material: peripheral blood, obtained before any cancer treatment. The chain couples TRBV29-1 to TRBJ2-7; D remains ambiguous. This sequence was found in a female donor aged 60 or older with stage I lung adenocarcinoma. In DNA form, the CDR3 reads TGCAGCGTTGACGGTCTGGGGTCCTACGAGCAGTACTTC. Translation: CSVDGLGSYEQYF.